These T cell receptor beta chains were read from a single sample in a study of blood T cells in healthy people across ages. In TCRdb, the 5' RACE reads were re-called with MiXCR into one record per CDR3 protein. This sample yields over a million distinct CDR3 sequences, of which over 35% are seen a single time; about 20% belongs to the top ten. The sequenced material came from blood. The receptor set was obtained from an older woman in good health. CDR3s include the opening cysteine and the closing phenylalanine or tryptophan. Each record gives: V gene, clone size, D gene, J gene, CDR3 protein, CDR3 DNA. The D gene is left open where the match is weak. Rows may omit the clone size; those that give it use once, few, many or a size class.

TRBV13	.	.	TRBJ2-7	CASGTLGSEQYF	TGTGCCAGCGGTACCCTGGGGTCCGAGCAGTACTTC
TRBV20-1	.	.	TRBJ2-7	CSAREGRLVPDEQYF	TGCAGTGCTAGAGAGGGGAGGCTAGTCCCCGACGAGCAGTACTTC
TRBV4-2	few	.	TRBJ2-1	CASSQGVTGNNEQFF	TGTGCCAGCAGCCAAGGAGTGACAGGAAACAATGAGCAGTTCTTC
TRBV3-1	many	TRBD2	TRBJ2-5	CASSQEELAGGPVRTQYF	TGTGCCAGCAGCCAAGAGGAGCTAGCGGGAGGCCCAGTAAGGACCCAGTACTTC
TRBV15	few	.	TRBJ1-1	CATSRGAGDEAFF	TGTGCCACCAGCAGAGGTGCAGGGGATGAAGCTTTCTTT
TRBV7-9	.	.	TRBJ2-1	CASSPQSASDHEQFF	TGTGCCAGCAGCCCTCAGTCGGCTAGCGACCATGAGCAGTTCTTC
TRBV7-2	once	.	TRBJ2-7	CASSTKGGSQEQYF	TGTGCCAGCAGCACCAAAGGGGGGTCTCAAGAGCAGTACTTC
TRBV7-2	many	TRBD2	TRBJ2-3	CASSLLSGTTDTQYF	TGTGCCAGCAGCTTGTTAAGCGGGACTACAGATACGCAGTATTTT
TRBV5-1	many	TRBD1	TRBJ2-3	CASSLRGSTDTQYF	TGTGCCAGCAGTCTCAGGGGGAGCACAGATACGCAGTATTTT
TRBV6-2/TRBV6-3	once	TRBD2	TRBJ2-2	CASSLLAGGPNGELFF	TGTGCCAGCAGTTTACTAGCGGGAGGGCCGAACGGGGAGCTGTTTTTT
TRBV12-3/TRBV12-4	.	.	TRBJ1-1	CASSWPSGGSEAFF	TGTGCCAGCAGTTGGCCATCCGGTGGGTCAGAAGCTTTCTTT
TRBV9	few	TRBD1	TRBJ2-2	CAASPRGTGELFF	TGTGCCGCATCCCCCAGGGGGACCGGGGAGCTGTTTTTT
TRBV7-3	.	.	TRBJ1-1	CASSQNHVNTEAFF	TGTGCCAGCAGCCAAAACCACGTGAACACTGAAGCTTTCTTT
TRBV24-1	few	TRBD1	TRBJ2-5	CATSEHTGATQYF	TGTGCCACCAGTGAGCATACAGGGGCGACCCAGTACTTC
TRBV11-2	.	TRBD2	TRBJ2-1	CASSQERLAGDNEQFF	TGTGCCAGCAGCCAAGAACGGCTAGCGGGAGACAATGAGCAGTTCTTC
TRBV27	few	TRBD2	TRBJ2-3	CASSLIAGGPADTQYF	TGTGCCAGCAGTTTAATAGCGGGAGGGCCGGCAGATACGCAGTATTTT
TRBV7-9	many	TRBD1	TRBJ1-1	CASSPVVGGGEAFF	TGTGCCAGCAGCCCCGTGGTAGGGGGCGGTGAAGCTTTCTTT
TRBV7-9	many	.	TRBJ2-5	CASSFGEEGGYF	TGTGCCAGCAGCTTTGGAGAAGAGGGAGGGTACTTC
TRBV7-9	.	.	TRBJ2-7	CASSATRFSEQYF	TGTGCCAGCAGCGCGACTAGATTCTCCGAGCAGTACTTC
TRBV15	once	.	TRBJ1-5	CATSRDMGNQPQHF	TGTGCCACCAGCAGAGATATGGGCAATCAGCCCCAGCATTTT
TRBV9	.	.	TRBJ1-4	CASSPLIEKLFF	TGTGCCAGCAGCCCATTAATTGAAAAACTGTTTTTT
TRBV6-5	.	TRBD2	TRBJ2-1	CASSSSGRFDEQFF	TGTGCCAGCAGTTCTAGCGGGAGGTTCGATGAGCAGTTCTTC
TRBV11-1	.	TRBD2	TRBJ2-7	CTSPAVNSGSLYEQYF	TGTACCAGCCCAGCGGTAAATAGCGGGAGCCTTTACGAGCAGTACTTC
TRBV6-6	.	TRBD2	TRBJ2-5	CASSSVAGGPKETQYF	TGTGCCAGCAGTTCGGTAGCGGGAGGGCCGAAGGAGACCCAGTACTTC
TRBV6-5	.	TRBD1	TRBJ2-7	CASRTGGVYEQYF	TGTGCCAGCAGGACAGGGGGCGTCTACGAGCAGTACTTC
TRBV2	.	TRBD2	TRBJ2-5	CASSEIGGRASSEQYF	TGTGCCAGCAGTGAAATAGGAGGGAGGGCCTCGAGTGAGCAGTACTTC
TRBV5-1	.	.	TRBJ2-3	CASSLDPQAARPDTQYF	TGCGCCAGCAGCTTGGACCCCCAAGCGGCGCGCCCGGATACGCAGTATTTT
TRBV5-6	few	.	TRBJ1-1	CASSLFARTEAFF	TGTGCCAGCAGCTTGTTCGCCCGCACTGAAGCTTTCTTT
TRBV4-1	many	.	TRBJ2-7	CASSENIQSYEQYF	TGCGCCAGCAGCGAAAATATCCAGAGCTACGAGCAGTACTTC
TRBV7-9	.	.	TRBJ2-7	CASSPRQVSYNEQYF	TGTGCCAGCAGCCCTCGACAGGTCTCCTACAATGAGCAGTACTTC
TRBV29-1	.	TRBD1	TRBJ2-3	CSVSGTGLRYSTDTQYF	TGCAGCGTTTCCGGGACAGGGCTACGTTATAGCACAGATACGCAGTATTTT
TRBV12-3/TRBV12-4	once	.	TRBJ2-5	CASSLRAGAQETQYF	TGTGCCAGCAGTTTAAGGGCAGGGGCCCAAGAGACCCAGTACTTC
TRBV11-2	.	TRBD2	TRBJ2-5	CASSLDREGGQETQYF	TGTGCCAGCAGCTTAGATCGGGAGGGCGGGCAAGAGACCCAGTACTTC
TRBV29-1	.	.	TRBJ2-7	CSVAGLEQYF	TGCAGCGTTGCAGGTCTTGAGCAGTACTTC
TRBV4-1	.	.	TRBJ2-3	CASSQGGPASPDTQYF	TGCGCCAGCAGCCAAGGGGGCCCAGCATCACCAGATACGCAGTATTTT
TRBV6-6	.	.	TRBJ2-1	CASSRTSYNEQFF	TGTGCCAGCAGTAGGACTTCCTACAATGAGCAGTTCTTC
TRBV9	.	TRBD2	TRBJ2-7	CASSVGASGVSYEQYF	TGTGCCAGCAGCGTAGGGGCTAGCGGCGTCTCCTACGAGCAGTACTTC